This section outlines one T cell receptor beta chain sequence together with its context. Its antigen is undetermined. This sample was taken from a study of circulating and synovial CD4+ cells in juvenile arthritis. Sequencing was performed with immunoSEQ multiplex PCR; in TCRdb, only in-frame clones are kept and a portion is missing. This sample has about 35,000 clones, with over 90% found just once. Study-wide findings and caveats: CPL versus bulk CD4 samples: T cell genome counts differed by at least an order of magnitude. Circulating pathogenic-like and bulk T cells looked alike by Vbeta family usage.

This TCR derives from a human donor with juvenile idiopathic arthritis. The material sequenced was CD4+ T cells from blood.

CDR3 region: CASSFRFQETQYF. CDR3 sequence (DNA): TGTGCCAGCAGTTTCCGGTTCCAAGAGACCCAGTACTTC. The chain combines TRBV27 with TRBJ2-5, with unresolved D. In germline, CDR1 is MNHEY, CDR2 SMNVEV (reference sequence). There are 13 residues in the CDR3. V lost 3 bases to trimming and J lost 1 base, with 6 bases between them.